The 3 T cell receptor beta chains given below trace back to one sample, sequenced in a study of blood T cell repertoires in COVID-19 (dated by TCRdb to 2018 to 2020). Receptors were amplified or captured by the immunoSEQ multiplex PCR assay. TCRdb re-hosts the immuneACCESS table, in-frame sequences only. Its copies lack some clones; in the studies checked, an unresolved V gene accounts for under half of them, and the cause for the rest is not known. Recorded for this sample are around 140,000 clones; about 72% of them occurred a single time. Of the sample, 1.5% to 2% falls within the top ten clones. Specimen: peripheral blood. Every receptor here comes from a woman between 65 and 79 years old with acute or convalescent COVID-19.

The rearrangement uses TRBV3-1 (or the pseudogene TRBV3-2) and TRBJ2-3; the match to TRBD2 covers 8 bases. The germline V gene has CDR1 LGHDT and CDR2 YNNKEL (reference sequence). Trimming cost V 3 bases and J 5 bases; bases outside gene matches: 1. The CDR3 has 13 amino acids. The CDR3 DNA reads TGTGCCAGCAGCCACCTAGCGGGAGATACGCAGTATTTT. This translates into CASSHLAGDTQYF.

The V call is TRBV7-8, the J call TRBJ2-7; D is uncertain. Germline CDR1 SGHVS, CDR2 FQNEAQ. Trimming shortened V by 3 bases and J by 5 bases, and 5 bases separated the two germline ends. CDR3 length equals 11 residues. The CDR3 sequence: CASSLGDEQYF. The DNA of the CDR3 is TGTGCCAGCAGCTTGGGCGACGAGCAGTACTTC. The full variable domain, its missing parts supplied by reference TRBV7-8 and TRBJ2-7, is GAGVSQSPRYKVAKRGQDVALRCDPISGHVSLFWYQQALGQGPEFLTYFQNEAQLDKSGLPSDRFFAERPEGSVSTLKIQRTQQEDSAVYLCASSLGDEQYFGPGTRLTVT.

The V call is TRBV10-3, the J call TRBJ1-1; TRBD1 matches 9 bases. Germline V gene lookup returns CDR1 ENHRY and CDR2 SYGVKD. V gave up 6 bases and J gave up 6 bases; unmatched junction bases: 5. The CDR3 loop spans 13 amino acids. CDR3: CAIRGTGKAEAFF. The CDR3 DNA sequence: TGTGCCATCAGGGGGACAGGGAAGGCTGAAGCTTTCTTT.